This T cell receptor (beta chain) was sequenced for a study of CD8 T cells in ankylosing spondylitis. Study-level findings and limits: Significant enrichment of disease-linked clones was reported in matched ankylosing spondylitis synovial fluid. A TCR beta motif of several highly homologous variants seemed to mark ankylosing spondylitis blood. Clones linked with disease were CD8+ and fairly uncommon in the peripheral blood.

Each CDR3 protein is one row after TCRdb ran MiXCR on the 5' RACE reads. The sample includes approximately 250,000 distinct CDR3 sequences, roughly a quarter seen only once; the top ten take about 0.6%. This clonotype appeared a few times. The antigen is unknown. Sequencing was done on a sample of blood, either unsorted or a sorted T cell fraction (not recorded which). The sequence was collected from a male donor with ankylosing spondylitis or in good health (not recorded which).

CDR3 sequence: CASRGPENTGELFF. The CDR3 DNA reads TGTGCCAGCAGGGGACCCGAGAACACCGGGGAGCTGTTTTTT. This chain joins TRBV7-9 and TRBJ2-2, with D possibly being TRBD1 or TRBD2 (5 bases each). The germline V gene encodes CDR1 SEHNR and CDR2 FQNEAQ (reference sequence). V was cut by 6 bases and J by 1 base, with 9 bases left in between. The CDR3 loop spans 14 amino acids. Full variable domain (outside the CDR3, taken from reference TRBV7-9 and TRBJ2-2): DTGVSQNPRHKITKRGQNVTFRCDPISEHNRLYWYRQTLGQGPEFLTYFQNEAQLEKSRLLSDRFSAERPKGSFSTLEIQRTEQGDSAMYLCASRGPENTGELFFGEGSRLTVL.